In its sample, the clone carrying this TCR beta chain was seen a few times. Antigen unknown. TCRdb fed the RT-PCR reads into MiXCR, producing one record per CDR3 protein. The sample has around 600,000 distinct CDR3 sequences, about 10% seen once. The CDR3 is 14 residues long. Germline CDR1 DFQATT, CDR2 SNEGSKA (reference sequence). V gave up 6 bases and J gave up 8 bases, with 22 bases separating them. This record comes from a study of response to subunit inactivated influenza vaccine. Points from the study as a whole: New T cells are recruited in small numbers by each seasonal influenza vaccination, according to the authors' suggestion.

In addition, the sample was reused for a study of T cells expressing NK-cell markers. That study reports: TCR beta libraries carry UMIs added by 5'RACE template switching. Dominant NKG2C+ clonotypes were found to form roughly 1.0-7.0% of CD8+ T cells in six donors. The leading position in the CD3+CD56-NKG2C+ fraction of a few donors also went to these clonotypes. Uncertainty persisted over the HCMV specificity of expanded NKG2C+ T cell clones.

This specimen consisted of PBMCs from blood, obtained on the day of vaccination. The chain links TRBV20-1 to TRBJ1-1; D may be TRBD1 (6 bases). The TCR comes from a man aged 45-65 years who received an inactivated influenza vaccine. CDR3 in amino acids: CSARPSQGFSEAFF. For the CDR3, the DNA is TGCAGTGCCCGCCCCTCACAGGGCTTTTCCGAAGCTTTCTTT.